The rows below give T cell receptor beta chains drawn from one sample of a study of vaccination effects on CD4 cells after COVID-19. No cognate antigen is known for these TCRs. Produced via immunoSEQ multiplex PCR; TCRdb's table is partial and in-frame only. The sample lists fewer than 35,000 clones, 65% seen once, with almost 10% in the top ten. This material consisted of CD4+ T cells from PBMCs cultured without peptide, taken before COVID-19 vaccination. These receptors all stem from a human donor who received a COVID-19 vaccine. The CDR3 runs from the conserved cysteine through the conserved F or W. A D gene is named only where the DNA matches it firmly. A row's size may be missing; if present it is once, few, many or a size class.

clone_size	j_call	v_call	d_call	cdr3_aa	cdr3_nt
.	TRBJ1-5	TRBV18	TRBD1	CASSQGQGGNQPQHF	TGTGCCAGCTCACAGGGACAGGGGGGAAATCAGCCCCAGCATTTT
.	TRBJ2-1	TRBV2	.	CASTTLSSYNEQFF	TGTGCCAGCACCACGCTGAGCTCCTACAATGAGCAGTTCTTC
.	TRBJ2-2	TRBV7-8	.	CASSLGGASTGELFF	TGTGCCAGCAGCTTAGGAGGGGCAAGCACCGGGGAGCTGTTTTTT
few	TRBJ2-1	TRBV6-4	TRBD2	CASSGTSGGYEQFF	TGTGCCAGCAGCGGGACTAGCGGGGGGTATGAGCAGTTCTTC
.	TRBJ1-2	TRBV6-5	.	CATARANYGYTF	TGTGCCACTGCAAGAGCTAACTATGGCTACACCTTC
.	TRBJ1-2	TRBV6-5	TRBD1	CASNTRRTGYGYTF	TGTGCCAGCAACACGAGAAGGACAGGTTATGGCTACACCTTC
few	TRBJ2-5	TRBV7-7	.	CASTTGRTAQETQYF	TGTGCCAGCACAACGGGAAGGACAGCCCAAGAGACCCAGTACTTC
.	TRBJ2-3	TRBV6-1	.	CASSEKVEGSDTQYF	TGTGCCAGCAGTGAAAAGGTAGAGGGTTCAGATACGCAGTATTTT
few	TRBJ1-6	TRBV3-1/TRBV3-2	TRBD1	CASSRQGSNSPLHF	TGTGCCAGCAGCCGACAGGGGTCCAATTCACCCCTCCACTTT
.	TRBJ2-1	TRBV27	.	CANRWTRTVYNEQFF	TGTGCCAACCGATGGACCAGGACAGTATACAATGAGCAGTTCTTC
.	TRBJ1-4	TRBV5-1	.	CASSPVGGTQNEKLFF	TGCGCCAGCAGCCCCGTGGGGGGGACCCAAAATGAAAAACTGTTTTTT
few	TRBJ2-5	TRBV27	TRBD1	CASSLSRQGETQYF	TGTGCCAGCAGTTTATCGAGACAGGGGGAGACCCAGTACTTC
.	TRBJ2-3	TRBV27	TRBD1	CASRQTGSDTQYF	TGTGCCAGCAGGCAGACAGGGTCAGATACGCAGTATTTT
.	TRBJ2-5	TRBV10-3	.	CAISESLETQYF	TGTGCCATCAGTGAGTCATTGGAGACCCAGTACTTC
.	TRBJ2-1	TRBV18	.	CASSPLSVGHTDGREQFF	TGTGCCAGCTCACCACTTTCCGTTGGACACACGGATGGGAGGGAGCAGTTCTTC
.	TRBJ2-2	TRBV19	.	CASSNRGFTGELFF	TGTGCCAGTAGCAACCGGGGCTTCACCGGGGAGCTGTTTTTT
.	TRBJ2-7	TRBV4-2	.	CASSQNEYEQYF	TGTGCCAGCAGCCAAAACGAATACGAGCAGTACTTC
.	TRBJ2-7	TRBV5-1	.	CASSFNVDSYEQYF	TGCGCCAGCAGCTTTAATGTAGACTCCTACGAGCAGTACTTC
.	TRBJ2-6	TRBV5-1	.	CASSSPELAGANVLTF	TGCGCCAGCAGCTCCCCTGAGTTGGCCGGGGCCAACGTCCTGACTTTC
.	TRBJ2-3	TRBV20-1	.	CSATESDTQYF	TGCAGTGCTACAGAGTCAGATACGCAGTATTTT
few	TRBJ1-4	TRBV6-5	TRBD1	CASSSHGTGDEKLFF	TGTGCCAGCAGTTCCCACGGGACAGGTGACGAAAAACTGTTTTTT
.	TRBJ1-5	TRBV19	.	CASSIQGKGPQHF	TGTGCCAGTAGTATTCAGGGGAAGGGGCCCCAGCATTTT
.	TRBJ2-2	TRBV6-4	.	CASSEVGNTGELFF	TGTGCCAGCAGTGAGGTTGGGAACACCGGGGAGCTGTTTTTT
.	TRBJ1-2	TRBV3-1/TRBV3-2	.	CASSQALRGYTF	TGTGCCAGCAGCCAGGCTCTGCGGGGCTACACCTTC
few	TRBJ1-5	TRBV10-3	TRBD1	CATGQFNQPQHF	TGTGCCACGGGACAGTTCAATCAGCCCCAGCATTTT
once	TRBJ2-1	TRBV19	TRBD1	CASRGQGAGSYNEQFF	TGTGCCAGTAGGGGACAGGGAGCGGGGTCCTACAATGAGCAGTTCTTC
.	TRBJ2-3	TRBV3-1/TRBV3-2	.	CASSQDVGGVGTDTQYF	TGTGCCAGCAGCCAAGATGTCGGGGGAGTAGGTACAGATACGCAGTATTTT